These 12 T cell receptor beta chains originate from one sample sequenced in a study of blood T cell repertoires in COVID-19. Repertoires were generated with immunoSEQ multiplex PCR, while TCRdb's copy carries only in-frame clones and drops some. The top ten clones hold 0.95% to 1.1% of a sample with around 340,000 clones, about nine tenths of them seen once. The specimen was PBMCs or T cells enriched from blood (not recorded which). All receptors come from a woman aged 25 to 39 who had been exposed to COVID-19.

The V call is TRBV10-3, the J call TRBJ2-7; D perhaps matches TRBD1 (8 bases). Germline V lookup: CDR1 ENHRY, CDR2 SYGVKD. V lost 6 bases, J lost 5 bases, and 17 bases lay in between. The CDR3 extends over 14 amino acids. The CDR3 here is CAIRGGTGLHEQYF. The CDR3, as DNA: TGTGCCATCAGGGGGGGGACAGGACTCCACGAGCAGTACTTC.

This clone was counted a few times. The chain has TRBV18 and TRBJ1-6; 9 bases line up with TRBD1. The CDR3 runs to 17 residues. J gave up 10 bases and V 1 base, and 11 bases lay outside the gene matches. Looked up from germline, CDR1 is KGHSH and CDR2 is LQKENI. CDR3 sequence (DNA): TGTGCCAGCTCACCACAGAAACCCGGGACAGGGTTGTCACCCCTCCACTTT. It codes for CASSPQKPGTGLSPLHF.

V gene TRBV10-3 combines with J gene TRBJ2-7; D perhaps matches TRBD1 (5 bases). Trimming pared 3 bases from V and 0 bases from J, leaving 9 bases between. This CDR3 comprises 14 residues. Germline V gene lookup returns CDR1 ENHRY and CDR2 SYGVKD. As DNA, the CDR3 is TGTGCCATCAGTGACCCGGACAACTCCTACGAGCAGTACTTC. Its translation is CAISDPDNSYEQYF.

The chain recombines TRBV10-3 with TRBJ2-1, with D perhaps matching TRBD2 (6 bases). The CDR3 has 12 residues. From germline, CDR1 is ENHRY and CDR2 SYGVKD. Trimming took 7 bases from V and 8 from J, leaving 12 bases between them. The CDR3 sequence is CAITGRTHEQFF. CDR3 coding DNA: TGTGCCATCACCGGGAGAACGCATGAGCAGTTCTTC.

V gene TRBV5-1 combines with J gene TRBJ1-1; 9 bases are a match to TRBD1. V was pared by 4 bases and J by 0 bases, with 10 bases of the junction left unmatched. CDR3 length: 17 amino acids. Germline values: CDR1 SGHRS, CDR2 YFSETQ. The CDR3 DNA is TGCGCCAGCAGCACTACAGGGGGCGTAAGGGTGAACACTGAAGCTTTCTTT. Its protein product is CASSTTGGVRVNTEAFF.

The rearrangement links TRBV12-5 to TRBJ1-2; unclear D gene. Trimming shortened V by 6 bases and J by 3 bases, and 8 bases separated the two germline ends. The CDR3 totals 12 residues. Germline V gives CDR1 LGHNT, CDR2 FRNRAP. CDR3 nucleotides: TGTGCTAGTGGGACCGGGGACTATGGCTACACCTTC. Translation: CASGTGDYGYTF.

This clone occurred a few times. The chain is built from TRBV2 and TRBJ1-6; TRBD1 matches 10 bases. Germline V gene data show CDR1 as SNHLY and CDR2 as FYNNEI. This CDR3 contains 16 residues. With 4 bases clipped from V and 9 bases from J, the junction kept 9 bases outside the gene matches. The CDR3 nucleotides are TGTGCCAGCAGTGGCCCTCTGACAGGGGGCGGTTCACCCCTCCACTTT. Translated, it gives CASSGPLTGGGSPLHF. Using reference TRBV2 and TRBJ1-6 for the parts outside the CDR3, the full variable domain is EPEVTQTPSHQVTQMGQEVILRCVPISNHLYFYWYRQILGQKVEFLVSFYNNEISEKSEIFDDQFSVERPDGSNFTLKIRSTKLEDSAMYFCASSGPLTGGGSPLHFGNGTRLTVT.

The chain uses TRBV30 and TRBJ2-7; 9 nucleotides line up with TRBD1. Germline CDR1 GTSNPN, CDR2 SVGIG (reference sequence). With V trimmed by 5 bases and J by 2 bases, 7 bases remained unmatched. The CDR3 contains 14 residues. The CDR3 reads CAWGTGSEAYEQYF. The DNA of the CDR3 is TGTGCCTGGGGGACAGGGAGTGAAGCCTACGAGCAGTACTTC.

The rearrangement uses TRBV24-1 and TRBJ2-1; 11 bases align to TRBD2. CDR1 KGHDR and CDR2 SFDVKD come from the germline V gene. V shed 2 bases, J shed 7 bases, and the junction held 6 bases outside the gene matches. The CDR3 covers 16 residues. Here the CDR3 DNA reads TGTGCCACCAGTGATTCTACTAGCGGGAGATGGAATGAGCAGTTCTTC. It translates to CATSDSTSGRWNEQFF.

This clone was picked up a small number of times. The V gene is TRBV6-5, the J gene TRBJ2-3; 15 bases are shared with TRBD2. V shed 7 bases, J shed 5 bases, and the junction held 4 bases outside the gene matches. The germline V gene encodes CDR1 MNHEY and CDR2 SVGAGI. The CDR3 covers 15 residues. The CDR3 coding sequence is TGTGCCAGCACCCCGGGACTAGCGGGAGGAGATACGCAGTATTTT. This encodes CASTPGLAGGDTQYF.

V and J are TRBV28 and TRBJ1-5; possible D gene TRBD1, 5 bases. The V and J ends lost 2 bases and 2 bases respectively, with 16 bases between them. Per germline, CDR1 MDHEN and CDR2 SYDVKM. The CDR3 runs to 17 residues. CDR3 nucleotide sequence: TGTGCCAGCAGTTTACTGCAGGGAATGGAAGGCAATCAGCCCCAGCATTTT. As protein: CASSLLQGMEGNQPQHF.

The CDR3, as DNA: TGTGCCAGCAGTTACAAACGGGGATCTCAGCCCCAGCATTTT. This encodes CASSYKRGSQPQHF. The chain uses TRBV6-5 and TRBJ1-5; D remains unclear. CDR1 is MNHEY, CDR2 SVGAGI, per germline. The CDR3 sequence is 14 residues long. V gave up 2 bases and J gave up 6 bases, with 11 bases separating them.